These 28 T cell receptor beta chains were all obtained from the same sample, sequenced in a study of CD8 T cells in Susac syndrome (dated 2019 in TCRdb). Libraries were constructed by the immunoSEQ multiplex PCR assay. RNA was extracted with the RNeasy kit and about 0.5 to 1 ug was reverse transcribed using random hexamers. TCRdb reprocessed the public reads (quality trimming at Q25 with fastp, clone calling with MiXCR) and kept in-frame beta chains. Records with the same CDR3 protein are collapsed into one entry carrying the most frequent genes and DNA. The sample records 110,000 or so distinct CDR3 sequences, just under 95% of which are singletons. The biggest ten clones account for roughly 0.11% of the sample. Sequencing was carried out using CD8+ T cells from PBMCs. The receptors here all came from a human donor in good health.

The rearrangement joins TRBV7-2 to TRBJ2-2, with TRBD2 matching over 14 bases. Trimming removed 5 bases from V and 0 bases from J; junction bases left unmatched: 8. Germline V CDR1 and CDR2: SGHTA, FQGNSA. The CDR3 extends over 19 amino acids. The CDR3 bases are TGTGCCAGCAGCCAGAATCCGGGACTAGCGGGGGCGAACACCGGGGAGCTGTTTTTT. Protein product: CASSQNPGLAGANTGELFF.

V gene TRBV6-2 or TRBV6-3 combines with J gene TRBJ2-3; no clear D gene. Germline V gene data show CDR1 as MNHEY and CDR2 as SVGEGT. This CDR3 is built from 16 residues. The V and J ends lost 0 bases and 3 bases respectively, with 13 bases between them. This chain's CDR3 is CASSYSKRKGTDTQYF. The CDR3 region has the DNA TGTGCCAGCAGTTACTCGAAGAGGAAGGGAACAGATACGCAGTATTTT.

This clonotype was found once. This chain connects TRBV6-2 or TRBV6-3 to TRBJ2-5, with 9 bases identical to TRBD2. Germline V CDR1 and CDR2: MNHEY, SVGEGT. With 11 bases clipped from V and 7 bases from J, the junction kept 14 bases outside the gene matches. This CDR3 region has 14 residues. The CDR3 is CALAEAGGRRTQYF. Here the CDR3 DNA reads TGTGCCCTAGCAGAAGCGGGAGGACGTCGGACCCAGTACTTC.

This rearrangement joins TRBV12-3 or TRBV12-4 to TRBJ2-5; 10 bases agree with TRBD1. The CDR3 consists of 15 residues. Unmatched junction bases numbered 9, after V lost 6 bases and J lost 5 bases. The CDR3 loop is CASRRGQGNRETQYF. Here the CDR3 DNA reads TGTGCCAGCAGACGGGGACAGGGGAACCGGGAGACCCAGTACTTC.

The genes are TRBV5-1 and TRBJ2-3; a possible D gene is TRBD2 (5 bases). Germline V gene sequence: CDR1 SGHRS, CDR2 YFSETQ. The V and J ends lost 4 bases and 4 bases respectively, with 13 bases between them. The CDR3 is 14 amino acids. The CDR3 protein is CASSGENGADTQYF. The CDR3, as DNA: TGCGCCAGCAGCGGGGAAAACGGGGCAGATACGCAGTATTTT.

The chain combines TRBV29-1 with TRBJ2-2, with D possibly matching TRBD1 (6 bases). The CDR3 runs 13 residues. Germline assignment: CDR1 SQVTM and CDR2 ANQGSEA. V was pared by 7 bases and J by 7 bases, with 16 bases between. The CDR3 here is CSAHPAGDGELFF. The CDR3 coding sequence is TGCAGCGCGCACCCGGCAGGGGACGGGGAGCTGTTTTTT.

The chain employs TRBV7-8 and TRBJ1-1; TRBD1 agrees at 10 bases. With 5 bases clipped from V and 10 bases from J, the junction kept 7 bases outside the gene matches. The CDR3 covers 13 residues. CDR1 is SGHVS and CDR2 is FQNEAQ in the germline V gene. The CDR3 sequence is CASSIDRGRGAFF. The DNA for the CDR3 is TGTGCCAGCAGCATAGACAGGGGGCGCGGAGCTTTCTTT.

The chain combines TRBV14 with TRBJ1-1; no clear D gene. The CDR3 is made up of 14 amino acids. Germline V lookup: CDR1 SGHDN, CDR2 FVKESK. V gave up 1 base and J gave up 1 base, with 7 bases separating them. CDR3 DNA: TGTGCCAGCAGCCAAGTACAGAGGAACACTGAAGCTTTCTTT. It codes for CASSQVQRNTEAFF. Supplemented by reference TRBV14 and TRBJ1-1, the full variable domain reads EAGVTQFPSHSVIEKGQTVTLRCDPISGHDNLYWYRRVMGKEIKFLLHFVKESKQDESGMPNNRFLAERTGGTYSTLKVQPAELEDSGVYFCASSQVQRNTEAFFGQGTRLTVV.

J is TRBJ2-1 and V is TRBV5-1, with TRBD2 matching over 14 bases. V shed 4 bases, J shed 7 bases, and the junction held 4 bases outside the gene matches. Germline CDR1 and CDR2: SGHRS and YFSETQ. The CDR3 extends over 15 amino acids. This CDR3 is CASSMTSGRDNEQFF. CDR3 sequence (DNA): TGCGCCAGCAGCATGACTAGCGGGAGGGATAATGAGCAGTTCTTC.

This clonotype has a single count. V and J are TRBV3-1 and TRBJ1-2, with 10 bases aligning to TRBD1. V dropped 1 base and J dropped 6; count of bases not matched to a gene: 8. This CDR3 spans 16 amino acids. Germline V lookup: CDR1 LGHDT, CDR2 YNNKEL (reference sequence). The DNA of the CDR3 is TGTGCCAGCAGCCAAGTAGGGACAGGGGTGTCTCATGGCTACACCTTC. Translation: CASSQVGTGVSHGYTF.

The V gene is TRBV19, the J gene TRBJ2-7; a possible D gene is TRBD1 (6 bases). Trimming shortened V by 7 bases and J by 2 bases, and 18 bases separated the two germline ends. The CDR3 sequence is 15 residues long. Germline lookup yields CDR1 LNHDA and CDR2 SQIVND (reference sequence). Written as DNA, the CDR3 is TGTGCCAGTATAGGGGGATCCAGCAATACCTACGAGCAGTACTTC. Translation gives CASIGGSSNTYEQYF.

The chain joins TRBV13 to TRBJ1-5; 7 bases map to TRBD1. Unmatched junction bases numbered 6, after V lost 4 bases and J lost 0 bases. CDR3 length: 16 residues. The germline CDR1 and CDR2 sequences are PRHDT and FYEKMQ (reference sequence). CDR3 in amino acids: CASSWRGGTSNQPQHF. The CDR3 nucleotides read TGTGCCAGCAGCTGGCGAGGGGGCACTAGCAATCAGCCCCAGCATTTT.

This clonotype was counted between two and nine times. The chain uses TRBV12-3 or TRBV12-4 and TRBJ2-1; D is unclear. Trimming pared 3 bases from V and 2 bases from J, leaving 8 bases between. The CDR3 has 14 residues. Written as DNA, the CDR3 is TGTGCCAGCAGTTTTGGCGGTCCCTACAATGAGCAGTTCTTC. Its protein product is CASSFGGPYNEQFF.

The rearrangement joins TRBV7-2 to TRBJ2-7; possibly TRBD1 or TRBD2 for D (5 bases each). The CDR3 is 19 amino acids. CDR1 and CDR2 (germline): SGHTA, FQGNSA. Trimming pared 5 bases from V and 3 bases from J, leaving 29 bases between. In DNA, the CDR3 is TGTGCCAGCAGCCCCCGGGACGGCCGCTCTTCCTCCACCTACTACGAGCAGTACTTC. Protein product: CASSPRDGRSSSTYYEQYF.

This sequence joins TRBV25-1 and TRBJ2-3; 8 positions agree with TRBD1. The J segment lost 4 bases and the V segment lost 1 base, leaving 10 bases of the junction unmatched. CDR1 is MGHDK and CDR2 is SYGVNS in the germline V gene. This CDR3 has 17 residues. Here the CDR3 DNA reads TGTGCCAGCAGTGAATCGTTTCTTGGCAGGGGGCCAGATACGCAGTATTTT. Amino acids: CASSESFLGRGPDTQYF. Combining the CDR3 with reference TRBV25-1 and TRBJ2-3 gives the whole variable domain EADIYQTPRYLVIGTGKKITLECSQTMGHDKMYWYQQDPGMELHLIHYSYGVNSTEKGDLSSESTVSRIRTEHFPLTLESARPSHTSQYLCASSESFLGRGPDTQYFGPGTRLTVL.

The CDR3 sequence is CAWRDGLGKAFF. The CDR3 coding sequence is TGTGCCTGGAGGGATGGACTGGGGAAAGCTTTCTTT. This chain uses TRBV30 with TRBJ1-1; no definite D call. Trimming took off 3 bases at V and 9 bases at J, with 14 bases between the two ends. CDR3 length: 12 amino acids. Germline CDR1 reads GTSNPN; CDR2 reads SVGIG (reference sequence).

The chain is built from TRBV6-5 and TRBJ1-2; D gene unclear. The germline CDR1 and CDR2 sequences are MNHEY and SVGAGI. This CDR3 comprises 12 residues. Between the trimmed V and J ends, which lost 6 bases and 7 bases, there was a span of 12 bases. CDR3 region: CASRRGFSGYTF. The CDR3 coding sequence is TGTGCCAGCAGACGAGGGTTTAGTGGCTACACCTTC.

CDR3 bases: TGTGCCAGCAGTTCGGACAGGCCTGACACAGATACGCAGTATTTT. This translates into CASSSDRPDTDTQYF. V usage is TRBV7-9 and J usage is TRBJ2-3; TRBD1 matches at 7 bases. V dropped 6 bases and J dropped 2; count of bases not matched to a gene: 8. Per the germline V gene, CDR1 is SEHNR and CDR2 is FQNEAQ (reference sequence). The CDR3 covers 15 residues.

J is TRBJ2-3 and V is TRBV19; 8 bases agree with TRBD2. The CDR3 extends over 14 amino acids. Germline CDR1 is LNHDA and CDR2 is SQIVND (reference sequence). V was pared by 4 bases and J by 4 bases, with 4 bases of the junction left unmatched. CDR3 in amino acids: CASSKRGGPDTQYF. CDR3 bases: TGTGCCAGTAGTAAGCGCGGGGGGCCAGATACGCAGTATTTT.

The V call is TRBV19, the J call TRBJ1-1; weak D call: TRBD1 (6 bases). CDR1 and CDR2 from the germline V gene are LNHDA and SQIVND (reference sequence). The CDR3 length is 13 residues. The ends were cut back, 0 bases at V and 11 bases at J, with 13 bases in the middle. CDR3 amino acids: CASSIELQGSAFF. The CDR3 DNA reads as TGTGCCAGTAGTATAGAGTTACAGGGAAGCGCTTTCTTT.

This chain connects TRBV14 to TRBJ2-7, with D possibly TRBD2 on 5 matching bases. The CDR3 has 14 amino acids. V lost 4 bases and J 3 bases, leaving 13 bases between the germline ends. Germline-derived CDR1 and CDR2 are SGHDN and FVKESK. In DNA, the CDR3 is TGTGCCAGCAGCCGAGGACTGGCTTACTACGAGCAGTACTTC. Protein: CASSRGLAYYEQYF. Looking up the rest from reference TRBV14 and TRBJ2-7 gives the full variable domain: EAGVTQFPSHSVIEKGQTVTLRCDPISGHDNLYWYRRVMGKEIKFLLHFVKESKQDESGMPNNRFLAERTGGTYSTLKVQPAELEDSGVYFCASSRGLAYYEQYFGPGTRLTVT.

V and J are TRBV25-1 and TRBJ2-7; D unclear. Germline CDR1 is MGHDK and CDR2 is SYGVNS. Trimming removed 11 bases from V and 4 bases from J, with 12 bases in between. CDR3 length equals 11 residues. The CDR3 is CASASGYEQYF. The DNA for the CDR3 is TGTGCCTCGGCCTCGGGTTACGAGCAGTACTTC.

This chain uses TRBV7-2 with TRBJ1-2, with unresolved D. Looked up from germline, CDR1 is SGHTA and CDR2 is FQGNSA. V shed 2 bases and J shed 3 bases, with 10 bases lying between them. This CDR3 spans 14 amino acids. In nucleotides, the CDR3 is TGTGCCAGCAGCTTATCTCATAGGGACTATGGCTACACCTTC. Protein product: CASSLSHRDYGYTF.

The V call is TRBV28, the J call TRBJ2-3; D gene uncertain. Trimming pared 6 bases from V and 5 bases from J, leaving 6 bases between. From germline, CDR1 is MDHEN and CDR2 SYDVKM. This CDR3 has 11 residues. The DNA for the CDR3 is TGTGCCAGCAGCGAACGAGATACGCAGTATTTT. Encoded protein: CASSERDTQYF. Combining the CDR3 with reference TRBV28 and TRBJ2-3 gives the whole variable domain DVKVTQSSRYLVKRTGEKVFLECVQDMDHENMFWYRQDPGLGLRLIYFSYDVKMKEKGDIPEGYSVSREKKERFSLILESASTNQTSMYLCASSERDTQYFGPGTRLTVL.

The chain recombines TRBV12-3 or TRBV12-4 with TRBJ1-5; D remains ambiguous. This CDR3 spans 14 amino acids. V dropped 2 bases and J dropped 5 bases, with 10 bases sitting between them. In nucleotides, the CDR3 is TGTGCCAGCAGTTTATCGGGTTGGGATCAGCCCCAGCATTTT. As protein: CASSLSGWDQPQHF.

The CDR3 sequence: CASTERGVDGYTF. As DNA, the CDR3 is TGTGCCAGCACCGAAAGGGGGGTAGACGGCTACACCTTC. The V call is TRBV25-1, the J call TRBJ1-2, with D maybe TRBD1 (6 bases). Germline V gene data show CDR1 as MGHDK and CDR2 as SYGVNS. There are 13 residues in the CDR3. V was cut by 7 bases and J by 8 bases, with 17 bases left in between.

The DNA for the CDR3 is TGTGCCAGCTCCAACTCAGGATACGAGCAGTACTTC. Protein: CASSNSGYEQYF. V gene TRBV6-5 combines with J gene TRBJ2-7; no firm D call. The CDR3 contains 12 residues. Trimming pared 8 bases from V and 4 bases from J, leaving 12 bases between. Germline V gene sequence: CDR1 MNHEY, CDR2 SVGAGI.

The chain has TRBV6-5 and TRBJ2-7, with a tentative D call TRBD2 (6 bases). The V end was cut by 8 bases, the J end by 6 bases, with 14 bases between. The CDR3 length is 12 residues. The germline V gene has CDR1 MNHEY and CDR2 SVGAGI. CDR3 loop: CASGEGRREQYF. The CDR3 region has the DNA TGTGCCAGCGGGGAAGGGAGGCGCGAGCAGTACTTC.